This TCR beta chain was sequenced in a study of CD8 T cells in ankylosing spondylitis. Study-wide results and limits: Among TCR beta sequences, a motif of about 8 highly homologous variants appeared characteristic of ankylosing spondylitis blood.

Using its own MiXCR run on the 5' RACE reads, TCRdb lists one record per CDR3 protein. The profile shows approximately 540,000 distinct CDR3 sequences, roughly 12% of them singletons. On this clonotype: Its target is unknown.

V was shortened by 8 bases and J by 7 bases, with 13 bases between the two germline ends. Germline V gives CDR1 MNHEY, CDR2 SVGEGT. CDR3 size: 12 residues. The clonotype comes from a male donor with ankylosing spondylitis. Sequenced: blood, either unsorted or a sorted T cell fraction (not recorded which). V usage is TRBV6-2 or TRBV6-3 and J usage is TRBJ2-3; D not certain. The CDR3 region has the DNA TGTGCCAGCGCCCCGCATTGGAATACGCAGTATTTT. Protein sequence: CASAPHWNTQYF.